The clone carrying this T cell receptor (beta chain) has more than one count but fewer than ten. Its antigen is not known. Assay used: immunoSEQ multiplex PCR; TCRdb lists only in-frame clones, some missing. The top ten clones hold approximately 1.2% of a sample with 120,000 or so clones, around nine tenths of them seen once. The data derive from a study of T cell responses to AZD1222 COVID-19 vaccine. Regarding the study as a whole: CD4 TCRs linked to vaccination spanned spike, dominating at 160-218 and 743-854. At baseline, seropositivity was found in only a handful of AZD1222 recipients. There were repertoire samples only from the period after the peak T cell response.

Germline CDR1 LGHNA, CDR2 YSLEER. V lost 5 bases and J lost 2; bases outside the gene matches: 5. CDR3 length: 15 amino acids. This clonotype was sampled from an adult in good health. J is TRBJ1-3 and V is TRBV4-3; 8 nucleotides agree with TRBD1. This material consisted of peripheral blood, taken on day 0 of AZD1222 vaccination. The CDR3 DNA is TGCGCCAGCAGCTACGAACAGGGGGCTGGAAACACCATATATTTT. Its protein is CASSYEQGAGNTIYF.